This T cell receptor (beta chain) came from a study of PD-1 blockade in classical Hodgkin lymphoma. The study's findings and limits: Nivolumab starters within 1 year of ASCT were excluded. Newly diagnosed patients had baseline TCR diversity that was reportedly lower than that of healthy donors.

Regarding time point: cycle 4 day 1 (C4D1), after 6 weeks of nivolumab. Autologous stem cell transplantation was followed by relapse in every patient, and brentuximab vedotin exposure varied. Thawed PBMCs yielded CD4+ T cells through magnetic negative selection. Profiled with immunoSEQ multiplex PCR; TCRdb holds only in-frame clones, not every one. The top ten hold roughly 0.31% of the sample, which has roughly 32,000 clones, 90% to 95% seen once. This clone was detected once. Its antigen is not known. This sample comprised CD4+ T cells from blood, obtained before the fourth cycle of nivolumab. This clonotype was sampled from a human donor with classical Hodgkin lymphoma.

The CDR3 bases are TGTGCCAGTAGTATAGGGAGCTCCTACAATGAGCAGTTCTTC. Its translation is CASSIGSSYNEQFF. The rearrangement links TRBV19 to TRBJ2-1, with D unclear. The CDR3 contains 14 residues. The germline V and J ends were trimmed by 1 base and 0 bases, with 4 bases remaining between them. CDR1 LNHDA and CDR2 SQIVND come from the germline V gene (reference sequence).